Listed below are T cell receptor beta chains from one sample, sequenced in a study of blood T cell repertoires in COVID-19. Clones were sequenced by immunoSEQ multiplex PCR, and TCRdb holds only the in-frame ones, with some missing. Among 210,000 or so clones listed, about 83% were seen once. Sequencing was carried out using peripheral blood. All receptors derive from a woman aged 30 to 39 with COVID-19, enrolled during active disease. The CDR3 runs from the conserved cysteine through the conserved F or W. A D gene is named only where the DNA matches it firmly. Size is stated for part of the rows, as once, few or many counts, or as a class when the clone is expanded.

clone size: NA; J gene: TRBJ1-2; V gene: TRBV6-2/TRBV6-3; D gene: TRBD1; CDR3 protein: CASSGLEPGQGYGYTF; CDR3 DNA: TGTGCCAGCAGTGGCCTAGAACCCGGACAGGGCTATGGCTACACCTTC
clone size: NA; J gene: TRBJ2-5; V gene: TRBV9; D gene: TRBD1; CDR3 protein: CASSLQGARETQYF; CDR3 DNA: TGTGCCAGCAGTTTACAGGGGGCGCGGGAGACCCAGTACTTC
clone size: once; J gene: TRBJ1-1; V gene: TRBV5-4; D gene: NA; CDR3 protein: CASSFPGNTEAFF; CDR3 DNA: TGTGCCAGCAGCTTCCCAGGGAACACTGAAGCTTTCTTT
clone size: NA; J gene: TRBJ1-1; V gene: TRBV6-1; D gene: NA; CDR3 protein: CASSEGGHTEAFF; CDR3 DNA: TGTGCCAGCAGTGAAGGGGGCCACACTGAAGCTTTCTTT
clone size: once; J gene: TRBJ1-6; V gene: TRBV2; D gene: NA; CDR3 protein: CASSTRVSPLHF; CDR3 DNA: TGTGCCAGCAGCACCAGGGTTTCACCCCTCCACTTT
clone size: NA; J gene: TRBJ1-4; V gene: TRBV9; D gene: NA; CDR3 protein: CASSALAGEGEKLFF; CDR3 DNA: TGTGCCAGCAGCGCCTTGGCCGGGGAAGGAGAAAAACTGTTTTTT
clone size: NA; J gene: TRBJ2-7; V gene: TRBV28; D gene: NA; CDR3 protein: CASSSRLGLGEYEQYF; CDR3 DNA: TGTGCCAGCAGTTCACGACTAGGCCTTGGGGAATACGAGCAGTACTTC
clone size: NA; J gene: TRBJ2-7; V gene: TRBV18; D gene: NA; CDR3 protein: CASSPRLDSYEQYF; CDR3 DNA: TGTGCCAGCTCACCACGACTGGACAGCTACGAGCAGTACTTC
clone size: NA; J gene: TRBJ2-1; V gene: TRBV11-3; D gene: NA; CDR3 protein: CASSSVLAGGSYNEQFF; CDR3 DNA: TGTGCCAGCAGCTCGGTACTAGCCGGGGGCTCCTACAATGAGCAGTTCTTC
clone size: NA; J gene: TRBJ2-3; V gene: TRBV9; D gene: TRBD1; CDR3 protein: CASSAERQGSTDTQYF; CDR3 DNA: TGTGCCAGCAGCGCCGAGAGACAGGGCTCGACAGATACGCAGTATTTT
clone size: NA; J gene: TRBJ2-7; V gene: TRBV27; D gene: TRBD1; CDR3 protein: CASSLSPGTVNEQYF; CDR3 DNA: TGTGCCAGCAGTTTATCTCCAGGGACAGTAAACGAGCAGTACTTC
clone size: few; J gene: TRBJ2-1; V gene: TRBV10-3; D gene: NA; CDR3 protein: CATGTHNEQFF; CDR3 DNA: TGTGCCACCGGGACTCACAATGAGCAGTTCTTC
clone size: NA; J gene: TRBJ2-5; V gene: TRBV29-1; D gene: TRBD2; CDR3 protein: CSVGLAGVYETQYF; CDR3 DNA: TGCAGCGTTGGACTAGCGGGAGTTTATGAGACCCAGTACTTC
clone size: many; J gene: TRBJ1-5; V gene: TRBV18; D gene: TRBD1; CDR3 protein: CASSPGQTGIDSNQPQHF; CDR3 DNA: TGTGCCAGCTCGCCAGGACAGACAGGGATCGATAGCAATCAGCCCCAGCATTTT
clone size: NA; J gene: TRBJ2-7; V gene: TRBV2; D gene: TRBD1; CDR3 protein: CASSEFGTGGYEQYF; CDR3 DNA: TGTGCCAGCAGTGAGTTTGGGACAGGGGGCTACGAGCAGTACTTC
clone size: NA; J gene: TRBJ1-1; V gene: TRBV28; D gene: TRBD1; CDR3 protein: CASSALQGMNTEAFF; CDR3 DNA: TGTGCCAGCAGTGCACTACAGGGGATGAACACTGAAGCTTTCTTT
clone size: once; J gene: TRBJ2-3; V gene: TRBV7-2; D gene: TRBD2; CDR3 protein: CASSLAGGQGDTQYF; CDR3 DNA: TGTGCCAGCAGCCTAGCGGGGGGGCAGGGAGATACGCAGTATTTT
clone size: NA; J gene: TRBJ1-4; V gene: TRBV7-9; D gene: NA; CDR3 protein: CASSLGGGNEKLFF; CDR3 DNA: TGTGCCAGCAGCTTGGGAGGGGGTAATGAAAAACTGTTTTTT
clone size: NA; J gene: TRBJ1-1; V gene: TRBV4-2; D gene: TRBD1; CDR3 protein: CASSHGTGSEAFF; CDR3 DNA: TGTGCCAGCAGCCACGGGACAGGGTCTGAAGCTTTCTTT
clone size: NA; J gene: TRBJ2-1; V gene: TRBV27; D gene: TRBD2; CDR3 protein: CASSPGRLSSSYNEQFF; CDR3 DNA: TGTGCCAGCAGCCCCGGGAGGCTGTCGAGCTCCTACAATGAGCAGTTCTTC
clone size: NA; J gene: TRBJ1-4; V gene: TRBV19; D gene: TRBD1; CDR3 protein: CASSTRQGHDEKLFF; CDR3 DNA: TGTGCCAGTAGTACCCGACAGGGGCACGATGAAAAACTGTTTTTT
clone size: NA; J gene: TRBJ2-3; V gene: TRBV10-3; D gene: NA; CDR3 protein: CAINGGDGDTQYF; CDR3 DNA: TGTGCCATCAATGGCGGGGATGGAGATACGCAGTATTTT
clone size: few; J gene: TRBJ2-7; V gene: TRBV11-2; D gene: NA; CDR3 protein: CASSLLDHVRVDEQYF; CDR3 DNA: TGTGCCAGCAGCCTACTAGACCATGTGAGAGTCGACGAGCAGTACTTC
clone size: NA; J gene: TRBJ2-2; V gene: TRBV5-4; D gene: NA; CDR3 protein: CASSSGQNTGELFF; CDR3 DNA: TGTGCCAGCAGCTCGGGACAGAACACCGGGGAGCTGTTTTTT
clone size: NA; J gene: TRBJ2-2; V gene: TRBV9; D gene: TRBD2; CDR3 protein: CASSAQLAGVTGELFF; CDR3 DNA: TGTGCCAGCAGCGCCCAACTAGCGGGAGTGACCGGGGAGCTGTTTTTT
clone size: NA; J gene: TRBJ1-1; V gene: TRBV2; D gene: TRBD1; CDR3 protein: CASNKGQGTEAFF; CDR3 DNA: TGTGCCAGCAATAAGGGACAGGGCACTGAAGCTTTCTTT
clone size: NA; J gene: TRBJ2-7; V gene: TRBV7-9; D gene: TRBD1; CDR3 protein: CASSSHSRGQGISYEQYF; CDR3 DNA: TGTGCCAGCAGCTCTCACAGTCGGGGACAGGGTATCTCCTACGAGCAGTACTTC